The rows below give T cell receptor beta chains drawn from one sample of a study of PD-1 blockade in classical Hodgkin lymphoma. Assay used: immunoSEQ multiplex PCR; TCRdb lists only in-frame clones, some missing. The sample carries tens of thousands of clones, around three quarters recorded once. The sample in question was peripheral blood mononuclear cells (PBMCs), obtained before the second cycle of nivolumab. These receptors were taken from a human donor with classical Hodgkin lymphoma. Each CDR3 is given with its conserved first and last residue. D genes are given only for firm matches.

J gene: TRBJ2-7
D gene: -
V gene: TRBV11-2
CDR3 length: 15
CDR3 protein: CASSTISGSLYEQYF

J gene: TRBJ2-7
D gene: TRBD1
V gene: TRBV27
CDR3 length: 16
CDR3 protein: CASSPQGAGRSYEQYF

J gene: TRBJ2-7
D gene: TRBD2
V gene: TRBV6-5
CDR3 length: 15
CDR3 protein: CASSYSAGATYEQYF

J gene: TRBJ1-2
D gene: TRBD1
V gene: TRBV7-9
CDR3 length: 16
CDR3 protein: CASSSADRGLRNGYTF

J gene: TRBJ1-5
D gene: TRBD1
V gene: TRBV7-2
CDR3 length: 14
CDR3 protein: CASSRDRANQPQHF

J gene: TRBJ2-4
D gene: -
V gene: TRBV9
CDR3 length: 14
CDR3 protein: CASSVGSSGNIQYF

J gene: TRBJ1-2
D gene: -
V gene: TRBV5-4
CDR3 length: 14
CDR3 protein: CASSLEEGSYGYTF

J gene: TRBJ1-5
D gene: -
V gene: TRBV30
CDR3 length: 13
CDR3 protein: CAWSIQGNQPQHF

J gene: TRBJ2-7
D gene: -
V gene: TRBV6-1
CDR3 length: 13
CDR3 protein: CASSEVSGIEQYF

J gene: TRBJ1-2
D gene: -
V gene: TRBV28
CDR3 length: 13
CDR3 protein: CASSLFQNYGYTF

J gene: TRBJ1-1
D gene: -
V gene: TRBV11-2
CDR3 length: 16
CDR3 protein: CASSPPRGASLTEAFF

J gene: TRBJ2-5
D gene: -
V gene: TRBV30
CDR3 length: 13
CDR3 protein: CAWSVQEGETQYF

J gene: TRBJ1-1
D gene: -
V gene: TRBV9
CDR3 length: 15
CDR3 protein: CASSVAPGLNTEAFF

J gene: TRBJ2-5
D gene: TRBD1
V gene: TRBV11-3
CDR3 length: 14
CDR3 protein: CASSTRQGQETQYF

J gene: TRBJ2-1
D gene: -
V gene: TRBV12-5
CDR3 length: 16
CDR3 protein: CARAGGAHKSYNEQFF

J gene: TRBJ1-1
D gene: TRBD1
V gene: TRBV7-2
CDR3 length: 14
CDR3 protein: CASRPRRGRDEAFF

J gene: TRBJ2-1
D gene: TRBD2
V gene: TRBV11-2
CDR3 length: 15
CDR3 protein: CASSFGLAAYNEQFF

J gene: TRBJ1-1
D gene: -
V gene: TRBV27
CDR3 length: 13
CDR3 protein: CASSLVGGTEAFF

J gene: TRBJ2-4
D gene: TRBD2
V gene: TRBV7-2
CDR3 length: 17
CDR3 protein: CASSLELLALAKNIQYF

J gene: TRBJ2-3
D gene: TRBD2
V gene: TRBV5-4
CDR3 length: 14
CDR3 protein: CASSLGNSGDTQYF

J gene: TRBJ1-5
D gene: -
V gene: TRBV4-3
CDR3 length: 16
CDR3 protein: CASSQDLGRTNQPQHF

J gene: TRBJ2-6
D gene: -
V gene: TRBV5-1
CDR3 length: 16
CDR3 protein: CASSLSGSSGANVLTF

J gene: TRBJ2-2
D gene: TRBD2
V gene: TRBV4-2
CDR3 length: 16
CDR3 protein: CASSLGAGGDTGELFF

J gene: TRBJ1-2
D gene: -
V gene: TRBV5-1
CDR3 length: 15
CDR3 protein: CASSPGHTSNYGYTF

J gene: TRBJ2-3
D gene: TRBD1
V gene: TRBV6-5
CDR3 length: 15
CDR3 protein: CASRRDRAGTDTQYF

J gene: TRBJ2-3
D gene: -
V gene: TRBV28
CDR3 length: 14
CDR3 protein: CASSRSSSTDTQYF